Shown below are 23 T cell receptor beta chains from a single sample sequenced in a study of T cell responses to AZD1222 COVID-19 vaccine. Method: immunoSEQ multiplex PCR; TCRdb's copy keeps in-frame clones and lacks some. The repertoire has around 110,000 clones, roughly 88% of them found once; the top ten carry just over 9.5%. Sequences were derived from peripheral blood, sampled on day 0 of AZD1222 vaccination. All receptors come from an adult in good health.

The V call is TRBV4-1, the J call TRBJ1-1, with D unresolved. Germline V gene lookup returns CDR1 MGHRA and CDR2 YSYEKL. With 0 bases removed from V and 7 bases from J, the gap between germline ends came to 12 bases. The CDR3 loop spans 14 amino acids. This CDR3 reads CASSQEITRDEAFF. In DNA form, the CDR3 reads TGCGCCAGCAGCCAAGAAATAACGCGGGATGAAGCTTTCTTT.

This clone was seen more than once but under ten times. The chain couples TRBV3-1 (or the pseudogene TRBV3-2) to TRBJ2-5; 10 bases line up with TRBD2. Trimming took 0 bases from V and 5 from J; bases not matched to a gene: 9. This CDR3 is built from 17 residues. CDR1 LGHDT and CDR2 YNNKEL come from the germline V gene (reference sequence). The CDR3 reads CASSQDWSGGARETQYF. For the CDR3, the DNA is TGTGCCAGCAGCCAAGATTGGAGCGGGGGGGCCCGGGAGACCCAGTACTTC.

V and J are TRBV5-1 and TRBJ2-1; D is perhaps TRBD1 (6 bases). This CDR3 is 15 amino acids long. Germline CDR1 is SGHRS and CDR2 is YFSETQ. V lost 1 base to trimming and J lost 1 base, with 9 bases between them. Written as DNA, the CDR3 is TGCGCCAGCAGCTTGCTCGACAGGTCCTACAATGAGCAGTTCTTC. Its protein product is CASSLLDRSYNEQFF.

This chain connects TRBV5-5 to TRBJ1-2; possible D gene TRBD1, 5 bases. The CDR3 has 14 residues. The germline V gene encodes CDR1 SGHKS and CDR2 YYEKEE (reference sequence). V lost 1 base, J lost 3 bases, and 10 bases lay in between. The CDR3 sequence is CASSLHQGDYGYTF. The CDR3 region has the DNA TGTGCCAGCAGCTTGCACCAGGGAGACTATGGCTACACCTTC. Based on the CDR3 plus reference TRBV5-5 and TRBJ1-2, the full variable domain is DAGVTQSPTHLIKTRGQQVTLRCSPISGHKSVSWYQQVLGQGPQFIFQYYEKEERGRGNFPDRFSARQFPNYSSELNVNALLLGDSALYLCASSLHQGDYGYTFGSGTRLTVV.

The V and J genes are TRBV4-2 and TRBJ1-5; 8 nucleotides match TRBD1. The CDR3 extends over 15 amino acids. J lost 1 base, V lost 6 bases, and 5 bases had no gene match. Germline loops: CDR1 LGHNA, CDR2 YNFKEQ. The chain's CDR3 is CASRDQGASNQPQHF. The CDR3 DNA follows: TGTGCCAGCAGGGACCAGGGGGCAAGCAATCAGCCCCAGCATTTT.

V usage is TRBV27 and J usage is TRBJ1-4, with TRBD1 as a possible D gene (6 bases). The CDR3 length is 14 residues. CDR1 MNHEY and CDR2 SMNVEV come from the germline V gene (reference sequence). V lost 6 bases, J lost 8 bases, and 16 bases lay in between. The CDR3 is CASRTGYGREKLFF. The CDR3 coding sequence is TGTGCCAGCAGAACAGGGTATGGGCGAGAAAAACTGTTTTTT.

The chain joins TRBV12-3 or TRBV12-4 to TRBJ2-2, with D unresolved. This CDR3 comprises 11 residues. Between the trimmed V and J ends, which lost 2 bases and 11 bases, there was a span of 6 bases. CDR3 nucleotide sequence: TGTGCCAGCAGTTTAATGTCCGAGCTGTTTTTT. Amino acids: CASSLMSELFF.

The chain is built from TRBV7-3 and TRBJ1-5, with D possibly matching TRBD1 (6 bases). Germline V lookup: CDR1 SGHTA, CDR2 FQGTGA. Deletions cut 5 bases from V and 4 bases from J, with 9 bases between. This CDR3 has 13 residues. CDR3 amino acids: CASSPQGNQPQHF. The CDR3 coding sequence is TGTGCCAGCAGCCCACAGGGAAATCAGCCCCAGCATTTT.

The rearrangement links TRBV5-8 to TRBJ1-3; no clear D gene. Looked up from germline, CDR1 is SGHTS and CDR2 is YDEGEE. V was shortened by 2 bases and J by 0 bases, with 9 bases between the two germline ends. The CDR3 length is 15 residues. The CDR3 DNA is TGTGCCAGCAGCTTTTTCCGGATCTCTGGAAACACCATATATTTT. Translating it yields CASSFFRISGNTIYF.

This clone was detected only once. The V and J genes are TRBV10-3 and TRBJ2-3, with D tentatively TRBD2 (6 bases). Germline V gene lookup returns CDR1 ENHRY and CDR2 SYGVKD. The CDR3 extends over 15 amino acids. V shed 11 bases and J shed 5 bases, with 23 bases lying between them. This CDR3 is CAAPTLRRREDTQYF. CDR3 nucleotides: TGTGCCGCCCCAACGTTGAGGCGGAGGGAAGATACGCAGTATTTT.

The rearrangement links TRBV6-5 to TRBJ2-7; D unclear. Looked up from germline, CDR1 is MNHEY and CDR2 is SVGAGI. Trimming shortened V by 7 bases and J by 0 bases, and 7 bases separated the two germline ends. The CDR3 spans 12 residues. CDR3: CASTTSSYEQYF. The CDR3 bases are TGTGCCAGCACCACGAGCTCCTACGAGCAGTACTTC.

CDR3 loop: CASSQSTSGVGQFF. CDR3 DNA: TGTGCCAGCAGCCAATCAACTAGCGGAGTGGGGCAGTTCTTC. The chain has TRBV7-9 and TRBJ2-1, with 8 bases lining up with TRBD2. V lost 5 bases, J lost 12 bases, and 12 bases stayed unmatched. Germline assignment: CDR1 SEHNR and CDR2 FQNEAQ (reference sequence). This CDR3 region has 14 residues.

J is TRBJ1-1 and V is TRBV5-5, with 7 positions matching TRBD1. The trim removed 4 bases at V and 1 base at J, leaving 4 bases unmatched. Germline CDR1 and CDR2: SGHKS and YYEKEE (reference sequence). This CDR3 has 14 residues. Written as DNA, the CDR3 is TGTGCCAGCAGCACTGGGACAGCGAACACTGAAGCTTTCTTT. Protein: CASSTGTANTEAFF.

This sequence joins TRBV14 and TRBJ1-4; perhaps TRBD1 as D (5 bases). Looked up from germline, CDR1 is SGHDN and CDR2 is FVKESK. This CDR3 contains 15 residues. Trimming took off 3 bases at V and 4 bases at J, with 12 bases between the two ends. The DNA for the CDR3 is TGTGCCAGCAGCCACCGACAGAGCAATAATGAAAAACTGTTTTTT. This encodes CASSHRQSNNEKLFF.

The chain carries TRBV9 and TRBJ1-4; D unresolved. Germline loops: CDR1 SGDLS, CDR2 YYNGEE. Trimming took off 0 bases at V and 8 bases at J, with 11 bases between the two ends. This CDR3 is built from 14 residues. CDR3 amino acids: CASSVGQPGEKLFF. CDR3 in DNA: TGTGCCAGCAGCGTAGGGCAGCCAGGAGAAAAACTGTTTTTT. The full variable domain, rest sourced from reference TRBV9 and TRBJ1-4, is DSGVTQTPKHLITATGQRVTLRCSPRSGDLSVYWYQQSLDQGLQFLIQYYNGEERAKGNILERFSAQQFPDLHSELNLSSLELGDSALYFCASSVGQPGEKLFFGSGTQLSVL.

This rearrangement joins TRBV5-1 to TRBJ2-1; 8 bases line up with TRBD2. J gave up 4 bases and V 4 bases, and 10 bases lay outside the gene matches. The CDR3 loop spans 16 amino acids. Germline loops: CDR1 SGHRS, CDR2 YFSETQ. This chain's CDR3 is CASSPLTSGSYNEQFF. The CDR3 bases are TGCGCCAGCAGCCCGTTAACTAGCGGATCGTACAATGAGCAGTTCTTC.

This CDR3 reads CASGLVPNSYEQYF. CDR3 nucleotides: TGTGCTAGTGGTTTGGTACCGAACTCCTACGAGCAGTACTTC. This chain links TRBV12-5 with TRBJ2-7, with D uncertain. The ends were cut back, 0 bases at V and 0 bases at J, with 6 bases in the middle. The CDR3 extends over 14 amino acids. CDR1 is LGHNT and CDR2 is FRNRAP in the germline V gene. The variable domain in full, with the rest retrieved from reference TRBV12-5 and TRBJ2-7, is DARVTQTPRHKVTEMGQEVTMRCQPILGHNTVFWYRQTMMQGLELLAYFRNRAPLDDSGMPKDRFSAEMPDATLATLKIQPSEPRDSAVYFCASGLVPNSYEQYFGPGTRLTVT.

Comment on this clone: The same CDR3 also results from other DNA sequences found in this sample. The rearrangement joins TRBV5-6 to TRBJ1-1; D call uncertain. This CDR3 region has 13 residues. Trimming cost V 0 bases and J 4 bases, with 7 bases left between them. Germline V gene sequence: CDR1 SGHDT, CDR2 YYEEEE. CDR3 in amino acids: CASSLVEGTEAFF. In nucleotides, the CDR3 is TGTGCCAGCAGCTTGGTAGAGGGCACTGAAGCTTTCTTT.

This chain's CDR3 is CASSSPGQGQNYGYTF. CDR3 DNA: TGTGCCAGCAGTTCCCCAGGACAGGGGCAAAACTATGGCTACACCTTC. The chain joins TRBV6-5 to TRBJ1-2; 9 bases map to TRBD1. The germline V gene encodes CDR1 MNHEY and CDR2 SVGAGI. The CDR3 covers 16 residues. V gave up 4 bases and J gave up 2 bases; unmatched junction bases: 8.

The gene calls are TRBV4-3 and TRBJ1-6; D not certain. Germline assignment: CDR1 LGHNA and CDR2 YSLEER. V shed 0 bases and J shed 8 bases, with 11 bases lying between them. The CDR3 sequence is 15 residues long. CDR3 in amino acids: CASSQEVTRDSPLHF. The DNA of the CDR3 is TGCGCCAGCAGCCAAGAAGTCACTCGAGATTCACCCCTCCACTTT.

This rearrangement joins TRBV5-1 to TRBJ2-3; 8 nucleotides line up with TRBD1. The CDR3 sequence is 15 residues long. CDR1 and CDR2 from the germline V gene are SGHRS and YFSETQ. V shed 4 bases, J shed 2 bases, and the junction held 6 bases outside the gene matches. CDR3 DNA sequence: TGCGCCAGCAGCATAGGACAGGGCTACACAGATACGCAGTATTTT. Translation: CASSIGQGYTDTQYF.

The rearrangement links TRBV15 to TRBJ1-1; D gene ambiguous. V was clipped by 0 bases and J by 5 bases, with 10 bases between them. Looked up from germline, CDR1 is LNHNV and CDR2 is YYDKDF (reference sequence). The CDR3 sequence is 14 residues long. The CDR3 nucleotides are TGTGCCACCAGCAGAGATCGGGCCCTGACTGAAGCTTTCTTT. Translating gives CATSRDRALTEAFF.

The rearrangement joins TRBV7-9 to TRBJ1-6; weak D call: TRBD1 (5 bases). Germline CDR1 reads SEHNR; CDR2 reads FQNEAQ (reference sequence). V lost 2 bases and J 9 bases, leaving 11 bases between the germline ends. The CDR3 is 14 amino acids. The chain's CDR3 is CASSLQGDGSPLHF. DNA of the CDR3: TGTGCCAGCAGCTTACAGGGTGACGGTTCACCCCTCCACTTT.